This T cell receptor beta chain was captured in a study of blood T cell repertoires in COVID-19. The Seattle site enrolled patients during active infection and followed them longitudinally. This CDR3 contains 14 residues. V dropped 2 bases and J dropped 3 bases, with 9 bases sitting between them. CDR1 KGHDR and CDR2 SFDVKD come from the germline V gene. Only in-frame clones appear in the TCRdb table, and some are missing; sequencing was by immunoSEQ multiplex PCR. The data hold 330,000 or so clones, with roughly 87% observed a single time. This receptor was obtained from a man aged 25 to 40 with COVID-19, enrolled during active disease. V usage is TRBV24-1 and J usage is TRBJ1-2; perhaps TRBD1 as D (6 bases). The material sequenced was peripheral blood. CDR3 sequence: CATSDYPGDYGYTF. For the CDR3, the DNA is TGTGCCACCAGTGATTATCCAGGGGACTATGGCTACACCTTC.